A selection of T cell receptor beta chains follows, all from one sample in a study of early T cells in non-severe SARS-CoV-2 infection. Each CDR3 protein gets one entry after TCRdb re-called the 5' RACE reads with MiXCR. The sample includes about 60,000 distinct CDR3 sequences, roughly a tenth of them seen just once. Sequenced: whole blood. The receptors derive from an adult who was a healthcare worker with PCR-confirmed SARS-CoV-2 infection or an uninfected control (not recorded which). Each CDR3 is given without its conserved first and last residue.

V gene: TRBV11-2
CDR3 length: 13
J gene: TRBJ2-5
CDR3 protein: ASSLDPGRSETQY

V gene: TRBV3-1
CDR3 length: 21
J gene: TRBJ2-3
CDR3 protein: ASSPDFWEPGLAGGPSTDTQY

V gene: TRBV20-1
CDR3 length: 11
J gene: TRBJ2-1
CDR3 protein: SATRTDYNEQF

V gene: TRBV25-1
CDR3 length: 12
J gene: TRBJ2-3
CDR3 protein: ASSESGFPDTQY

V gene: TRBV10-2
CDR3 length: 11
J gene: TRBJ2-2
CDR3 protein: ASSSVVTGELF

V gene: TRBV2
CDR3 length: 12
J gene: TRBJ2-1
CDR3 protein: VLTQGGSYNEQF

V gene: TRBV3-1
CDR3 length: 14
J gene: TRBJ2-1
CDR3 protein: ASSQDGGTGRNEQF

V gene: TRBV7-9
CDR3 length: 13
J gene: TRBJ2-6
CDR3 protein: ASSPGISGANVLT

V gene: TRBV3-1
CDR3 length: 12
J gene: TRBJ2-1
CDR3 protein: ACQRGQPTSEQF

V gene: TRBV11-2
CDR3 length: 13
J gene: TRBJ2-3
CDR3 protein: ASSLDRTRTDTQY

V gene: TRBV4-1
CDR3 length: 13
J gene: TRBJ1-2
CDR3 protein: ASSQVTTGNYGYT

V gene: TRBV2
CDR3 length: 12
J gene: TRBJ2-3
CDR3 protein: ASSPGASTDTQY

V gene: TRBV20-1
CDR3 length: 11
J gene: TRBJ2-1
CDR3 protein: SVREGLRSEQF

V gene: TRBV5-1
CDR3 length: 14
J gene: TRBJ1-1
CDR3 protein: ASSLEGGRLNTEAF

V gene: TRBV20-1
CDR3 length: 10
J gene: TRBJ1-1
CDR3 protein: SASDLDTEAF

V gene: TRBV3-1
CDR3 length: 13
J gene: TRBJ2-5
CDR3 protein: ASSQEGGGRETQY

V gene: TRBV7-2
CDR3 length: 11
J gene: TRBJ2-1
CDR3 protein: ASSGRLVAEQF

V gene: TRBV19
CDR3 length: 13
J gene: TRBJ1-2
CDR3 protein: ASTTPPGPPYGYT

V gene: TRBV20-1
CDR3 length: 13
J gene: TRBJ2-5
CDR3 protein: SARDLVTHPETQY

V gene: TRBV12-3/TRBV12-4
CDR3 length: 11
J gene: TRBJ1-2
CDR3 protein: ASSLDRLYGYT

V gene: TRBV27
CDR3 length: 14
J gene: TRBJ1-6
CDR3 protein: ASSLYGTGGNSPLH

V gene: TRBV19
CDR3 length: 14
J gene: TRBJ2-1
CDR3 protein: ASSIVSSGGATEQF

V gene: TRBV7-6
CDR3 length: 12
J gene: TRBJ1-2
CDR3 protein: ASSLEQGVGGYT

V gene: TRBV6-5
CDR3 length: 10
J gene: TRBJ1-1
CDR3 protein: ASWRGNTEAF

V gene: TRBV27
CDR3 length: 16
J gene: TRBJ1-6
CDR3 protein: ASSLALGASSYNSPLH

V gene: TRBV12-3/TRBV12-4
CDR3 length: 9
J gene: TRBJ1-2
CDR3 protein: ASSPGRGPL

V gene: TRBV27
CDR3 length: 11
J gene: TRBJ1-1
CDR3 protein: ASSPRPDVEAF

V gene: TRBV2
CDR3 length: 13
J gene: TRBJ2-5
CDR3 protein: ASSERLVTSETQY

V gene: TRBV20-1
CDR3 length: 11
J gene: TRBJ2-1
CDR3 protein: STFRGSYNEQF

V gene: TRBV7-2
CDR3 length: 13
J gene: TRBJ1-2
CDR3 protein: ASSLSQGAYYGYT

V gene: TRBV3-1
CDR3 length: 14
J gene: TRBJ2-3
CDR3 protein: ASSPEHRILTDTQY

V gene: TRBV7-9
CDR3 length: 11
J gene: TRBJ2-3
CDR3 protein: ASSSQTADTQY

V gene: TRBV20-1
CDR3 length: 11
J gene: TRBJ1-5
CDR3 protein: SARAGDGQPQH

V gene: TRBV3-1
CDR3 length: 13
J gene: TRBJ2-5
CDR3 protein: ASSPPAEAEETQY

V gene: TRBV5-1
CDR3 length: 12
J gene: TRBJ2-1
CDR3 protein: ASSSYRGGNEQF

V gene: TRBV7-2
CDR3 length: 13
J gene: TRBJ2-1
CDR3 protein: ASSPLGTGANEQF

V gene: TRBV12-3/TRBV12-4
CDR3 length: 11
J gene: TRBJ1-5
CDR3 protein: ASKTPDSLFQH

V gene: TRBV7-6
CDR3 length: 12
J gene: TRBJ2-5
CDR3 protein: ASSLGTSDETQY

V gene: TRBV12-3/TRBV12-4
CDR3 length: 11
J gene: TRBJ1-2
CDR3 protein: ASSFGIRYGYT

V gene: TRBV14
CDR3 length: 15
J gene: TRBJ2-1
CDR3 protein: ASSQDRGGLSYNEQF

V gene: TRBV30
CDR3 length: 10
J gene: TRBJ1-2
CDR3 protein: AWRRGHYGYT

V gene: TRBV6-1
CDR3 length: 13
J gene: TRBJ2-2
CDR3 protein: ASSEGTGNTGELF

V gene: TRBV11-2
CDR3 length: 12
J gene: TRBJ1-3
CDR3 protein: ASSSDRGRNTIY

V gene: TRBV9
CDR3 length: 12
J gene: TRBJ1-1
CDR3 protein: ASSRGVENTEAF

V gene: TRBV7-9
CDR3 length: 12
J gene: TRBJ1-1
CDR3 protein: ASSPQLGGTEAF

V gene: TRBV29-1
CDR3 length: 10
J gene: TRBJ1-2
CDR3 protein: SVESNSYGYT

V gene: TRBV14
CDR3 length: 13
J gene: TRBJ2-6
CDR3 protein: ASSRQSSGANVLT

V gene: TRBV6-1
CDR3 length: 12
J gene: TRBJ2-5
CDR3 protein: ASSGDQIPGTQY

V gene: TRBV20-1
CDR3 length: 12
J gene: TRBJ2-5
CDR3 protein: SAAPGPRQETQY

V gene: TRBV30
CDR3 length: 14
J gene: TRBJ1-5
CDR3 protein: AWSRGGARYNQPQH